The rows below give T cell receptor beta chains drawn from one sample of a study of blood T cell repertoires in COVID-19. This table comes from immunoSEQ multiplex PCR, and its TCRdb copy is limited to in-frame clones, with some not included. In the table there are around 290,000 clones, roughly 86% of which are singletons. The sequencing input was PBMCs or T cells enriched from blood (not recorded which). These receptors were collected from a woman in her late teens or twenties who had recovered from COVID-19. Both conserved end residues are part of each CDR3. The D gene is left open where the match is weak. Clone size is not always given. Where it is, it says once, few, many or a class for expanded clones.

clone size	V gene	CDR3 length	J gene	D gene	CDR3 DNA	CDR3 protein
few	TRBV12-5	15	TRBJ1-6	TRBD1	TGTGCTAGTGGTTTGGCAGGGGGCAACGATTCACCCCTCCACTTT	CASGLAGGNDSPLHF
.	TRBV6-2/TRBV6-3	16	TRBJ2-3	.	TGTGCCAGCAGTACCGCGGACTATGGTTTTAAGGGTACGCAGTATTTT	CASSTADYGFKGTQYF
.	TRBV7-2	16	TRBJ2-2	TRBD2	TGTGCCAGCAGCTTAAGACTAGCGGGGAACACCGGGGAGCTGTTTTTT	CASSLRLAGNTGELFF
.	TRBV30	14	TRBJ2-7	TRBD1	TGTGCCTGGAGTGCAGGGGGCGGTTTGAGGGAGCAGTACTTC	CAWSAGGGLREQYF
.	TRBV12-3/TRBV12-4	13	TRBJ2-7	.	TGTGCCAGCAGTTTAGCCGCGGCCTCCGAGCAGTACTTC	CASSLAAASEQYF
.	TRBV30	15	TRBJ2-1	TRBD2	TGTGCCTGGAGCACTAGCGGGAGGTCCTACAATGAGCAGTTCTTC	CAWSTSGRSYNEQFF
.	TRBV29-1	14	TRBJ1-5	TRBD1	TGCAGCGTTGCGGACAGGGGGAAGAATCAGCCCCAGCATTTT	CSVADRGKNQPQHF
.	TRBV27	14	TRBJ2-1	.	TGTGCCAGCAGCCCCCGGGTGTTCCACAATGAGCAGTTCTTC	CASSPRVFHNEQFF
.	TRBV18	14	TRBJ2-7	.	TGTGCCAGCTCGTCGTCTGGCCTGTCCTACGAGCAGTACTTC	CASSSSGLSYEQYF
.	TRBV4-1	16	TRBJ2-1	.	TGCGCCAGCAGCCAAGATGATGAAGCATCCTACAATGAGCAGTTCTTC	CASSQDDEASYNEQFF
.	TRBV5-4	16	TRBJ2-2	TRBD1	TGTGCCAGCAGCTTGGGACAGGGGGCGTCCACCGGGGAGCTGTTTTTT	CASSLGQGASTGELFF
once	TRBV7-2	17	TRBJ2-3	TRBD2	TGTGCCAGCAGCTTAGTGGTAGCGGGAGGGAGCACAGATACGCAGTATTTT	CASSLVVAGGSTDTQYF
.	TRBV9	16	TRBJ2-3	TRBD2	TGTGCCAGCAGCGCTTCAGCGGGGTTGGGCACAGATACGCAGTATTTT	CASSASAGLGTDTQYF
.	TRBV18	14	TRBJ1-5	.	TGTGCCAGCTCATCATCCGGGGACAATCAGCCCCAGCATTTT	CASSSSGDNQPQHF
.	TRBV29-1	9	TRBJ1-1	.	TGCAGCACTGAGGAACAAGCTTTCTTT	CSTEEQAFF
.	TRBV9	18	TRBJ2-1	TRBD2	TGTGCCAGCAGCGTAGAAGGGACTAGCGGGGGATGGCGTAATGAGCAGTTCTTC	CASSVEGTSGGWRNEQFF
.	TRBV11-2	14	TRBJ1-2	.	TGTGCCAGCAGTACCACCGGGGGTAACTATGGCTACACCTTC	CASSTTGGNYGYTF
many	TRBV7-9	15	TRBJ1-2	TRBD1	TGTGCCAGCAGCTTACTCAGGGACAGGGGTAATGGCTACACCTTC	CASSLLRDRGNGYTF
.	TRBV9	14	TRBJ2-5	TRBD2	TGTGCCAGCAGCGTCAAGTTGGCGGGAGGGACCCAGTACTTC	CASSVKLAGGTQYF
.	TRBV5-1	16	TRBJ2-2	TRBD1	TGCGCCAGCAGCTTGGAGGGACAGGCGAACACCGGGGAGCTGTTTTTT	CASSLEGQANTGELFF
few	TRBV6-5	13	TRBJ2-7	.	TGTGCCAGCAGTCAACGGAGCTCCTACGAGCAGTACTTC	CASSQRSSYEQYF
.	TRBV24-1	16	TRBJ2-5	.	TGTGCCACCAGTGTTCCAGGTCGGCAGGGCCAAGAGACCCAGTACTTC	CATSVPGRQGQETQYF
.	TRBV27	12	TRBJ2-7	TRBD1	TGTGCCAGCAGTCTAAGGGGGCACGAGCAGTACTTC	CASSLRGHEQYF
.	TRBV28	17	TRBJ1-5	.	TGTGCCAGCAGTGTACGGGGGGGGCTCCCATTCAATCAGCCCCAGCATTTT	CASSVRGGLPFNQPQHF
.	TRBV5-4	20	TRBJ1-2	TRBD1	TGTGCCAGCAGCACCCCTGAGACCGGGACAGGGGGCGTCTGGGACTATGGCTACACCTTC	CASSTPETGTGGVWDYGYTF
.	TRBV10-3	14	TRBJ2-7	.	TGTGCCATCAGTGGCGGGATTCTATCCTACGAGCAGTACTTC	CAISGGILSYEQYF
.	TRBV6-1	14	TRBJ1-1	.	TGTGCCAGCAGTGAAGTAAACGGGAACACTGAAGCTTTCTTT	CASSEVNGNTEAFF
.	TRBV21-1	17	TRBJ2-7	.	TGTGCCAGCAGCATTAAGGCGGGCGCGACAAGCTCCTACGAGCAGTACTTC	CASSIKAGATSSYEQYF
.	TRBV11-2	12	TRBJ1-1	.	TGTGCCAGCAGCTTAAGCAACACTGAAGCTTTCTTT	CASSLSNTEAFF
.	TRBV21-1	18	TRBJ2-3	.	TGTGCCAGCAGCAGCCGACAGGGGACAGGGGGAGGGAGAGATACGCAGTATTTT	CASSSRQGTGGGRDTQYF
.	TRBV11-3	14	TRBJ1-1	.	TGTGCCAGCAGCTTAGGGTCCCGACAAAATGAAGCTTTCTTT	CASSLGSRQNEAFF
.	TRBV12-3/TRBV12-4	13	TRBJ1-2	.	TGTGCCAGCAGTTTGGGGCAGGGAGGCGGCTACACCTTC	CASSLGQGGGYTF
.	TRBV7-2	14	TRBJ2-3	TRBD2	TGTGCCAGCAGCCCGGGACTAGCGATAGATACGCAGTATTTT	CASSPGLAIDTQYF
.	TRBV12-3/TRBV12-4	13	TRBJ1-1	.	TGTGCCAGCACCTTCGCAGGGAACACTGAAGCTTTCTTT	CASTFAGNTEAFF
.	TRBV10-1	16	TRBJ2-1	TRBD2	TGCGCCAGCAGTGACTTAACTAGCGGGAGGGACAATGAGCAGTTCTTC	CASSDLTSGRDNEQFF
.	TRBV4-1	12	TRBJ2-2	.	TGCGCCAGCAGCCACCTCTTCGGGGAGCTGTTTTTT	CASSHLFGELFF
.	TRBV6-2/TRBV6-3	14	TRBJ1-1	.	TGTGCCAGCAGTTCCGCAGGGTCCTGGCCTGAAGCTTTCTTT	CASSSAGSWPEAFF
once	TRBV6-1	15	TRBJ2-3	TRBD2	TGTGCCAGCAGTGATTCGGAACTAGCGGGAGATACGCAGTATTTT	CASSDSELAGDTQYF
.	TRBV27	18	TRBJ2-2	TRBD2	TGTGCCAGCAGTTTATCAAGACTAGCGGGAGAGGGCACCGGGGAGCTGTTTTTT	CASSLSRLAGEGTGELFF
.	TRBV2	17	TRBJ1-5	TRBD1	TGTGCCAGCAGGCCTAGGGGCACAGGGGTTAGCAATCAGCCCCAGCATTTT	CASRPRGTGVSNQPQHF
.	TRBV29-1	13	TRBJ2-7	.	TGCAGCGTTGAGGGCGACAACTCCTACGAGCAGTACTTC	CSVEGDNSYEQYF
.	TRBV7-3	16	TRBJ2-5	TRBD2	TGTGCCAGCAGCTTTGGGACTAGCGGGAGTCAGGAGACCCAGTACTTC	CASSFGTSGSQETQYF
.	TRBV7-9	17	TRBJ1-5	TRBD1	TGTGCCAGCACCGTATTCGGACAGGGAGATAGCAATCAGCCCCAGCATTTT	CASTVFGQGDSNQPQHF
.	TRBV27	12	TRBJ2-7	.	TGTGCCAGCAGTTTAGGGGGGAACGAGCAGTACTTC	CASSLGGNEQYF
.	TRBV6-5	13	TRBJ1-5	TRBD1	TGTGCCAGCAGCACAGGGGCCCCAGGGCCCCAGCATTTT	CASSTGAPGPQHF
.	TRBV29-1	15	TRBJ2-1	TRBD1	TGCAGCGTTGAGGCCAGGGGACAGGGCATGAGTGAGCAGTTCTTC	CSVEARGQGMSEQFF
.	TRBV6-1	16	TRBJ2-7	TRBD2	TGTGCCAGCAGTGAAGCGTCACTAGCGGGATACTACGAGCAGTACTTC	CASSEASLAGYYEQYF
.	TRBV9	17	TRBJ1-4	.	TGTGCCAGCAGTACAGGGTTCATCTACGGGGCTAATGAAAAACTGTTTTTT	CASSTGFIYGANEKLFF
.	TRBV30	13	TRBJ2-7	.	TGTGCCTGGAGTATGGCAGGGCTTCCCGAGCAGTACTTC	CAWSMAGLPEQYF